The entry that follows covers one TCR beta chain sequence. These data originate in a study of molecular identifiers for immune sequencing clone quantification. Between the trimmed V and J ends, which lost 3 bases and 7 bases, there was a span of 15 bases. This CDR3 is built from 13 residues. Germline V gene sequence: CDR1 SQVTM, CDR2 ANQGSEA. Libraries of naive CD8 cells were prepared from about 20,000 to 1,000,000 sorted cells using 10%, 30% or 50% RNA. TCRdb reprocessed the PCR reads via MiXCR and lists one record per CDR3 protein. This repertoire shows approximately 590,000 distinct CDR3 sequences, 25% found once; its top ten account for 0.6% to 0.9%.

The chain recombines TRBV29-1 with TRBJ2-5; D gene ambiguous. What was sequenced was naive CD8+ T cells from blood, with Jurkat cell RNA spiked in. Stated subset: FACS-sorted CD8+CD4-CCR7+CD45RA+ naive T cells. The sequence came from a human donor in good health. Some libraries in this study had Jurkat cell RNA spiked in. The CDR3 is CSVDGPRQATQYF. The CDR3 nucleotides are TGCAGCGTTGACGGCCCTCGGCAGGCGACCCAGTACTTC.